This T cell receptor beta chain comes out of a study of identical twins. A single record per CDR3 protein comes from TCRdb applying MiXCR to the 5' RACE reads. The sample lists 450,000 or so distinct CDR3 sequences, approximately 24% occurring once. The table lists this clonotype with a few counts. The antigen is not known. The V and J ends lost 5 bases and 8 bases, in that order; junction bases with no gene match: 13. CDR1 is SGHRS and CDR2 is YFSETQ in the germline V gene. The CDR3 is 15 residues long. Whole-study results and caveats: Beta out-of-frame sequences showed weaker excess sharing between twins. Out-of-frame TCR alpha sharing observed in monozygotic twins exceeded model estimates.

These same records also appear under a second study, on T cells expressing NK-cell markers.

The sequence derives from a woman under 30 in good health. Sequencing was done on a sample of CD4+ T cells sorted from blood. The genes are TRBV5-1 and TRBJ2-1, with 7 bases fitting TRBD2. The CDR3 region has the DNA TGCGCCAGCAGAGGTCATAGCGGGCCCGGGGATGAGCAGTTCTTC. It codes for CASRGHSGPGDEQFF. The variable domain in full, completed from reference TRBV5-1 and TRBJ2-1, reads KAGVTQTPRYLIKTRGQQVTLSCSPISGHRSVSWYQQTPGQGLQFLFEYFSETQRNKGNFPGRFSGRQFSNSRSEMNVSTLELGDSALYLCASRGHSGPGDEQFFGPGTRLTVL.